The next 14 T cell receptor beta chains were all read from a single sample in a study of cytomegalovirus exposure and HLA in healthy donors. PCR was performed using 60 Vbeta and 13 Jbeta primers. TCRdb keeps only in-frame clones here, not all; method: immunoSEQ multiplex PCR. The sample shows about 140,000 clones, just under 85% of them seen only once. Specimen: PBMCs. These receptors all come from a woman aged 40 to 50 in good health and CMV-seronegative.

The chain joins TRBV27 to TRBJ2-7; 10 nucleotides align to TRBD2. The V gene's germline CDR1 is MNHEY and CDR2 SMNVEV (reference sequence). This CDR3 is 17 amino acids long. After removal of 5 bases from V and 0 bases from J, the junction contained 10 bases not matched to a gene. The CDR3 sequence: CASSPGHGLADSYEQYF. DNA of the CDR3: TGTGCCAGCAGTCCAGGGCATGGACTAGCGGACTCCTACGAGCAGTACTTC.

The V call is TRBV5-1, the J call TRBJ2-1; no reliable D call. The germline CDR1 and CDR2 sequences are SGHRS and YFSETQ. The V and J ends lost 0 bases and 0 bases respectively, with 10 bases between them. The CDR3 runs 16 residues. CDR3 loop: CASSLEARSSYNEQFF. In DNA, the CDR3 is TGCGCCAGCAGCTTGGAAGCGCGAAGCTCCTACAATGAGCAGTTCTTC.

This clone was seen a handful of times. The chain is built from TRBV7-2 and TRBJ2-1, with 10 bases lining up with TRBD2. This CDR3 has 15 residues. The junction had 6 bases not matched to a gene; V was cut back by 4 bases and J by 6 bases. The germline gives CDR1 SGHTA, CDR2 FQGNSA. This chain's CDR3 is CASSWSGRARNEQFF. CDR3 DNA sequence: TGTGCCAGCAGCTGGAGCGGGAGGGCCCGCAATGAGCAGTTCTTC.

The chain recombines TRBV19 with TRBJ2-7; perhaps TRBD1 as D (5 bases). CDR3 length: 14 residues. The germline CDR1 and CDR2 sequences are LNHDA and SQIVND (reference sequence). V was pared by 2 bases and J by 0 bases, with 8 bases between. In DNA form, the CDR3 reads TGTGCCAGTAGTATAAGGGGTACCTCCTACGAGCAGTACTTC. Amino acid sequence: CASSIRGTSYEQYF.

This chain joins TRBV5-1 and TRBJ2-1, with TRBD2 matching 12 bases. V lost 6 bases, J lost 6 bases, and 7 bases stayed unmatched. CDR1 and CDR2 from the germline V gene are SGHRS and YFSETQ. CDR3 length: 15 amino acids. CDR3 bases: TGCGCCAGCAAATCCCGACTAGCGGGAGTCAATGAGCAGTTCTTC. Amino acid sequence: CASKSRLAGVNEQFF.

The chain recombines TRBV5-1 with TRBJ2-2, with D tentatively TRBD1 (6 bases). Trimming took off 2 bases at V and 5 bases at J, with 7 bases between the two ends. CDR3 size: 13 residues. Germline-derived CDR1 and CDR2 are SGHRS and YFSETQ. Written as DNA, the CDR3 is TGCGCCAGCAGCTTTGGACAGACCGGGGAGCTGTTTTTT. Its translation is CASSFGQTGELFF.

The rearrangement uses TRBV4-1 and TRBJ2-7, with TRBD2 matching over 11 bases. J was trimmed by 1 base and V by 4 bases; bases with no gene match: 0. Germline loops: CDR1 MGHRA, CDR2 YSYEKL. The CDR3 contains 14 residues. This chain's CDR3 is CASSRLAGSYEQYF. CDR3 in DNA: TGCGCCAGCAGCCGACTAGCGGGATCCTACGAGCAGTACTTC.

V gene TRBV5-1 combines with J gene TRBJ2-7; the match to TRBD2 covers 13 bases. The germline V gene encodes CDR1 SGHRS and CDR2 YFSETQ. With V trimmed by 4 bases and J by 4 bases, 5 bases remained unmatched. The CDR3 covers 15 residues. The CDR3, as DNA: TGCGCCAGCAGCCCCCGGACTAGCGGGAGTTACGAGCAGTACTTC. Translating gives CASSPRTSGSYEQYF.

CDR3 in amino acids: CASSYGSGRTYNEQFF. CDR3 coding DNA: TGTGCCAGCAGTTATGGTAGCGGGAGAACCTACAATGAGCAGTTCTTC. This chain links TRBV6-5 with TRBJ2-1; 9 bases align to TRBD2. CDR1 and CDR2 (germline): MNHEY, SVGAGI. The CDR3 has 16 amino acids. J was trimmed by 2 bases and V by 3 bases; bases with no gene match: 5.

The CDR3 DNA sequence: TGTGCCAGCAGCCTGTTGGGGCCGTTGCGGGAGCAGTACTTC. Its protein product is CASSLLGPLREQYF. The chain links TRBV7-8 to TRBJ2-7, with D possibly being TRBD1 (5 bases). Trimming took 5 bases from V and 7 from J, leaving 18 bases between them. Germline assignment: CDR1 SGHVS and CDR2 FQNEAQ. The length of the CDR3 is 14 residues.

The chain employs TRBV28 and TRBJ2-1, with TRBD2 identical over 8 bases. The V segment lost 4 bases and the J segment 7 bases; nucleotides outside the gene matches: 6. This CDR3 is 14 amino acids long. CDR1 and CDR2 (germline): MDHEN, SYDVKM. CDR3 coding DNA: TGTGCCAGCAGTTGGAGCGGGAGTGGAAATGAGCAGTTCTTC. It translates to CASSWSGSGNEQFF.

V gene TRBV7-3 combines with J gene TRBJ2-3, with D possibly matching TRBD2 (6 bases). This CDR3 comprises 16 residues. The V and J ends lost 7 bases and 0 bases respectively, with 17 bases between them. Germline V CDR1 and CDR2: SGHTA, FQGTGA. The chain's CDR3 is CASILRDSHSTDTQYF. In nucleotides, the CDR3 is TGTGCCAGCATCTTGAGGGACTCCCATAGCACAGATACGCAGTATTTT.

The V call is TRBV30, the J call TRBJ2-3, with D possibly matching TRBD2 (6 bases). This CDR3 comprises 17 residues. Trimming left V 1 base short and J 2 bases short, with 19 bases between. Germline CDR1 reads GTSNPN; CDR2 reads SVGIG (reference sequence). CDR3 residues: CAWSGRETALFTDTQYF. CDR3 in DNA: TGTGCCTGGAGTGGGAGGGAGACGGCCCTATTCACAGATACGCAGTATTTT.

The chain uses TRBV5-8 and TRBJ1-1; D is unclear. Germline V gives CDR1 SGHTS, CDR2 YDEGEE. The length of the CDR3 is 13 residues. Deletions cut 0 bases from V and 11 bases from J, with 14 bases between. The CDR3 bases are TGTGCCAGCAGCTTGGGCGGTCTAGGAATCGCTTTCTTT. It encodes CASSLGGLGIAFF.